The T cell receptor beta chain under discussion was sequenced for a study of shared clonotypes between healthy human individuals. CDR1 MNHEY and CDR2 SVGAGI come from the germline V gene. CDR3 length: 13 residues. Trimming took 4 bases from V and 7 from J; bases not matched to a gene: 2. The assay was immunoSEQ multiplex PCR, and TCRdb's table has in-frame clones only and misses some. The sample lists about 520,000 clones; roughly 95% were seen once. The receptor's source is a woman between 25 and 40 years old in good health. V gene TRBV6-5 combines with J gene TRBJ1-2; 11 nucleotides line up with TRBD1. The sample was naive CD4+ T cells sorted from blood. Indicated subset: CD45RA+ positively selected. CDR3 nucleotides: TGTGCCAGCAGTTCGGGACAGGGGGGTGGCTACACCTTC. Its protein product is CASSSGQGGGYTF.